A single T cell receptor (beta chain) is shown here with its context. Only in-frame clones appear in the TCRdb table, and some are missing; sequencing was by immunoSEQ multiplex PCR. The sample contains over 100,000 clones, roughly nine tenths of which appear only once. The CDR3 extends over 14 amino acids. CDR1 is LNHDA and CDR2 is SQIVND in the germline V gene (reference sequence). V lost 1 base and J 7 bases, leaving 11 bases between the germline ends. This record comes from a study of OX40 agonist ivuxolimab in advanced cancers. Whole-study context: Participants averaged around 60 years of age (range roughly 20 to 90) and were roughly 80% male. Three patients, one with hepatocellular carcinoma and two with cutaneous melanoma, achieved partial responses.

Sample: CD4+ or CD8+ T cells sorted from blood, taken in a trial of the OX40 agonist ivuxolimab. The chain is built from TRBV19 and TRBJ1-5; no firm D call. This TCR derives from an adult with an advanced solid tumor such as melanoma, head and neck, liver or kidney cancer. The CDR3 DNA reads TGTGCCAGTAGTATAGTAACTGAATGGCAGCCCCAGCATTTT. The encoded protein is CASSIVTEWQPQHF.